The 30 T cell receptor beta chains listed next were all sequenced from one sample in a study of post-analysis software for immune sequencing data. Antigen specificity for these receptors is unknown. The study's findings and limits: Controls had lower frequencies than patients of four or five TRBV segments, which included TRBV5-6, TRBV5-1 and TRBV20-1.

Libraries were made from TCR beta cDNA, and they carried unique molecular identifiers. TCRdb re-analysed the PCR reads in MiXCR, keeping a single row per CDR3 protein. The repertoire holds 450,000 to 700,000 distinct CDR3 sequences, about 44% seen once, with 1.5% to 2% in the top ten. Sequencing input: blood. These TCRs come from a girl aged 5-17 years with multiple sclerosis.

This clonotype was found a few times. This chain connects TRBV29-1 to TRBJ2-5; D gene unclear. The CDR3 runs to 12 residues. V was trimmed by 4 bases and J by 6 bases, leaving 12 bases between them. The germline CDR1 and CDR2 sequences are SQVTM and ANQGSEA. This CDR3 reads CSVVGRRKTQYF. In DNA, the CDR3 is TGCAGCGTTGTCGGCAGACGGAAGACCCAGTACTTC.

The chain uses TRBV5-1 and TRBJ2-5; 8 bases map to TRBD2. This CDR3 contains 20 residues. Per germline, CDR1 SGHRS and CDR2 YFSETQ. V dropped 0 bases and J dropped 11; count of bases not matched to a gene: 27. CDR3 bases: TGCGCCAGCAGCTTGGAGTGGGAAGGGCGCGGGAGGCTGTTGGACGTTGAGCAGTACTTC. Translated, it gives CASSLEWEGRGRLLDVEQYF.

The chain combines TRBV7-9 with TRBJ2-7; D is unclear. The CDR3 is 16 residues long. The V end lost 0 bases, the J end lost 1 base, and 13 bases lay between the germline ends. Germline CDR1 reads SEHNR; CDR2 reads FQNEAQ (reference sequence). CDR3 amino acids: CASSLAPSSTSYEQYF. In nucleotides, the CDR3 is TGTGCCAGCAGCTTAGCGCCGAGTAGTACATCCTACGAGCAGTACTTC.

The chain recombines TRBV12-3 or TRBV12-4 with TRBJ2-5; 12 nucleotides agree with TRBD2. Unmatched junction bases numbered 2, after V lost 3 bases and J lost 3 bases. The CDR3 runs to 15 residues. This CDR3 is CASSFGLAGKETQYF. DNA of the CDR3: TGTGCCAGCAGTTTCGGACTAGCGGGAAAAGAGACCCAGTACTTC.

The V call is TRBV6-5, the J call TRBJ2-4; 11 bases are a match to TRBD1. The DNA end lines up better with TRBJ2-7; the J call may be wrong. The CDR3 covers 14 residues. Germline V gene lookup returns CDR1 MNHEY and CDR2 SVGAGI. The CDR3 nucleotides are TGTGCCAGCGGGAGGGACAGGGGGGGATACGAGCAGTACTTC. The encoded protein is CASGRDRGGYEQYF.

This clonotype was recorded a few times. The chain uses TRBV7-2 and TRBJ2-5, with 12 positions matching TRBD2. The trim removed 4 bases at V and 4 bases at J, leaving 10 bases unmatched. The germline V gene has CDR1 SGHTA and CDR2 FQGNSA. CDR3 length: 17 amino acids. CDR3 sequence (DNA): TGTGCCAGCAGCTCGAATATACTAGCGGGGGGAGGAGAGACCCAGTACTTC. This gives the protein CASSSNILAGGGETQYF.

This clonotype was observed a few times. The chain carries TRBV5-1 and TRBJ1-1; D unresolved. The V gene lost 5 bases and the J gene lost 0 bases, with 11 bases spanning the gap. In germline, CDR1 is SGHRS, CDR2 YFSETQ. The CDR3 totals 14 residues. The chain's CDR3 is CASRETGMNTEAFF. As DNA, the CDR3 is TGCGCCAGCAGGGAGACGGGGATGAACACTGAAGCTTTCTTT.

This sequence joins TRBV6-1 and TRBJ1-1, with 8 bases lining up with TRBD1. In germline, CDR1 is MNHNS, CDR2 SASEGT. The CDR3 runs to 19 residues. Trimming took 8 bases from V and 5 from J; bases not matched to a gene: 25. The CDR3 reads CASRDRLLGTARGNTEAFF. DNA for the CDR3: TGTGCCAGCCGGGACAGGCTACTAGGTACCGCACGGGGAAATACTGAAGCTTTCTTT.

This sequence joins TRBV5-6 and TRBJ2-5; tentative D call: TRBD2 (5 bases). V was shortened by 0 bases and J by 2 bases, with 11 bases between the two germline ends. Germline V gives CDR1 SGHDT, CDR2 YYEEEE. CDR3 size: 15 residues. The CDR3 sequence: CASSLAGIAQETQYF. The CDR3 nucleotides are TGTGCCAGCAGCTTGGCCGGGATAGCGCAAGAGACCCAGTACTTC. The entire variable domain, with the rest obtained from reference TRBV5-6 and TRBJ2-5, is as follows: DAGVTQSPTHLIKTRGQQVTLRCSPKSGHDTVSWYQQALGQGPQFIFQYYEEEERQRGNFPDRFSGHQFPNYSSELNVNALLLGDSALYLCASSLAGIAQETQYFGPGTRLLVL.

The chain uses TRBV20-1 and TRBJ1-4; D perhaps matches TRBD1 (6 bases). Trimming cost V 5 bases and J 13 bases, with 14 bases left between them. The length of the CDR3 is 11 residues. Germline V gene lookup returns CDR1 DFQATT and CDR2 SNEGSKA (reference sequence). The CDR3 spells CSAPQGRGLFF. The CDR3 nucleotides are TGCAGTGCTCCCCAGGGGAGGGGACTGTTTTTT.

At least ten counts were recorded for this clonotype. The chain has TRBV12-3 or TRBV12-4 and TRBJ2-4, with 10 bases that match TRBD2. This CDR3 has 15 amino acids. Trimming cost V 3 bases and J 4 bases; bases outside gene matches: 3. CDR3 loop: CASSFLTSGKNIQYF. CDR3 in DNA: TGTGCCAGCAGTTTCTTGACTAGCGGGAAAAACATTCAGTACTTC.

This rearrangement joins TRBV6-2 or TRBV6-3 to TRBJ2-5; unclear D gene. CDR1 and CDR2 from the germline V gene are MNHEY and SVGEGT. The ends were cut back, 5 bases at V and 1 base at J, with 11 bases in the middle. The CDR3 length is 14 residues. In DNA, the CDR3 is TGTGCCAGCAGTGCCTACTCCTCCCAAGAGACCCAGTACTTC. Encoded protein: CASSAYSSQETQYF.

The chain couples TRBV29-1 to TRBJ2-5; TRBD1 matches 9 bases. The CDR3 has 16 amino acids. J lost 2 bases, V lost 4 bases, and 11 bases had no gene match. Germline CDR1 and CDR2: SQVTM and ANQGSEA. The CDR3 sequence is CSVVLRRDRVQETQYF. Written as DNA, the CDR3 is TGCAGCGTTGTTTTACGCCGGGACAGGGTTCAAGAGACCCAGTACTTC.

The rearrangement joins TRBV12-3 or TRBV12-4 to TRBJ2-3; 8 nucleotides match TRBD2. The CDR3 spans 13 residues. V trimming: 1 base; J trimming: 10 bases; junction bases outside the gene matches: 4. CDR3 nucleotide sequence: TGTGCCAGCAGTTTAGGGATAGCGGGACCGCAGTATTTT. This codes for CASSLGIAGPQYF.

This clonotype was counted only a few times. The chain joins TRBV7-8 to TRBJ1-5, with no clear D. This CDR3 spans 16 amino acids. V dropped 1 base and J dropped 1 base, with 11 bases sitting between them. Germline CDR1 reads SGHVS; CDR2 reads FQNEAQ. CDR3 bases: TGTGCCAGCAGCTTAGAAATGGGTTACAGCAATCAGCCCCAGCATTTT. Protein sequence: CASSLEMGYSNQPQHF.

The V and J genes are TRBV6-5 and TRBJ1-1; TRBD1 matches 7 bases. After removal of 3 bases from V and 8 bases from J, the junction contained 3 bases not matched to a gene. CDR1 and CDR2 (germline): MNHEY, SVGAGI. The CDR3 sequence is 12 residues long. CDR3 DNA: TGTGCCAGCAGTTATAGGGGGCTAGAAGCTTTCTTT. Translation gives CASSYRGLEAFF.

There are a few counts of this clonotype. The CDR3 is CASSRTGGDQPQHF. CDR3 in DNA: TGTGCCAGCAGTCGGACAGGGGGCGATCAGCCCCAGCATTTT. The rearrangement joins TRBV12-3 or TRBV12-4 to TRBJ1-5; 11 nucleotides align to TRBD1. Trimming took 5 bases from V and 5 from J; bases not matched to a gene: 2. The CDR3 sequence is 14 residues long.

The chain combines TRBV7-6 with TRBJ2-1, with 13 bases matching TRBD2. This CDR3 region has 18 residues. The V gene's germline CDR1 is SGHVS and CDR2 FNYEAQ. J lost 1 base, V lost 4 bases, and 7 bases had no gene match. CDR3 DNA sequence: TGTGCCAGCAGCTCGACTCCGGGACTAGCGGGGTCCTACAATGAGCAGTTCTTC. This encodes CASSSTPGLAGSYNEQFF. The full variable domain, its missing parts supplied by reference TRBV7-6 and TRBJ2-1, is GAGVSQSPRYKVTKRGQDVALRCDPISGHVSLYWYRQALGQGPEFLTYFNYEAQQDKSGLPNDRFSAERPEGSISTLTIQRTEQRDSAMYRCASSSTPGLAGSYNEQFFGPGTRLTVL.

The chain couples TRBV12-3 or TRBV12-4 to TRBJ2-1; 13 bases are shared with TRBD2. This CDR3 comprises 18 residues. Losses at the gene ends were 6 bases for V and 7 bases for J; bases not matched to a gene: 15. Here the CDR3 reads CASRHTGTSGTGGNEQFF. In DNA form, the CDR3 reads TGTGCCAGCAGACATACCGGGACTAGCGGGACCGGTGGGAATGAGCAGTTCTTC.

This clonotype was recorded only once. V usage is TRBV7-9 and J usage is TRBJ1-2; no clear D gene. CDR1 and CDR2 (germline): SEHNR, FQNEAQ (reference sequence). The CDR3 sequence is 16 residues long. Trimming removed 1 base at V and 3 bases at J, with 15 bases between. Written as DNA, the CDR3 is TGTGCCAGCAGCTTAGGATTTTCGGGGTCGGACTATGGCTACACCTTC. This codes for CASSLGFSGSDYGYTF.

As DNA, the CDR3 is TGTGCCAGCATCAGCTTCAACTATGGCTACACCTTC. As protein: CASISFNYGYTF. This rearrangement joins TRBV6-1 to TRBJ1-2; D not certain. Trimming shortened V by 7 bases and J by 2 bases, and 8 bases separated the two germline ends. Germline CDR1 and CDR2: MNHNS and SASEGT. The CDR3 is 12 amino acids.

The genes are TRBV12-3 or TRBV12-4 and TRBJ2-3; D remains unclear. V was trimmed by 7 bases and J by 0 bases, leaving 14 bases between them. There are 15 residues in the CDR3. CDR3 DNA sequence: TGTGCCAGCATACTTACGAAGACTAGCACAGATACGCAGTATTTT. The encoded protein is CASILTKTSTDTQYF.

The chain links TRBV7-2 to TRBJ2-7; D could derive from TRBD1 or TRBD2 (5 bases each). V was trimmed by 5 bases and J by 6 bases, leaving 14 bases between them. This CDR3 spans 13 amino acids. Germline CDR1 is SGHTA and CDR2 is FQGNSA. DNA for the CDR3: TGTGCCAGCAGCCCCCCGTCTGGGGGCGAGCAGTACTTC. This sequence encodes CASSPPSGGEQYF.

The chain couples TRBV20-1 to TRBJ2-3, with a weak D call TRBD1 (5 bases). Trimming left V 7 bases short and J 2 bases short, with 16 bases between. Germline V CDR1 and CDR2: DFQATT, SNEGSKA (reference sequence). This CDR3 spans 14 amino acids. CDR3 coding DNA: TGCAGTGGGAACAGGAACCCCTCCACAGATACGCAGTATTTT. Its translation: CSGNRNPSTDTQYF.

The chain links TRBV13 to TRBJ2-6; tentatively, D is TRBD1 (5 bases). Trimming removed 2 bases at V and 0 bases at J, with 14 bases between. Germline-derived CDR1 and CDR2 are PRHDT and FYEKMQ (reference sequence). The CDR3 sequence is 18 residues long. This CDR3 is CASSLLGAPSSGANVLTF. As DNA, the CDR3 is TGTGCCAGCAGCTTACTTGGGGCTCCCAGCTCTGGGGCCAACGTCCTGACTTTC.

The chain carries TRBV6-6 and TRBJ2-5; D is perhaps TRBD1 (5 bases). Germline V gene data show CDR1 as MNHNY and CDR2 as SVGAGI (reference sequence). Trimming removed 2 bases at V and 3 bases at J, with 16 bases between. The CDR3 is made up of 16 amino acids. Here the CDR3 DNA reads TGTGCCAGCAGTTACCCGAATCTCGACAGCAAAGAGACCCAGTACTTC. Its protein is CASSYPNLDSKETQYF.

The chain recombines TRBV15 with TRBJ2-1, with D perhaps TRBD2 (5 bases). This CDR3 has 13 amino acids. The ends were cut back, 4 bases at V and 6 bases at J, with 10 bases in the middle. Germline V gene lookup returns CDR1 LNHNV and CDR2 YYDKDF (reference sequence). CDR3 nucleotide sequence: TGTGCCACCAGCAATGTCGGGGTCAATGAGCAGTTCTTC. This codes for CATSNVGVNEQFF.

The chain joins TRBV13 to TRBJ2-3; D remains unclear. V was cut by 5 bases and J by 2 bases, with 14 bases left in between. The CDR3 has 15 amino acids. CDR1 and CDR2 (germline): PRHDT, FYEKMQ (reference sequence). The CDR3 reads CASSHRNGPTDTQYF. The CDR3 coding sequence is TGTGCCAGCAGCCACCGGAACGGCCCCACAGATACGCAGTATTTT.

The table lists this clonotype with many counts. This chain connects TRBV6-1 to TRBJ2-5, with TRBD1 identical over 9 bases. CDR3 length equals 15 residues. V lost 1 base, J lost 4 bases, and 4 bases stayed unmatched. Per germline, CDR1 MNHNS and CDR2 SASEGT. CDR3 region: CASSEVTGGGETQYF. The CDR3 bases are TGTGCCAGCAGTGAAGTGACAGGGGGGGGAGAGACCCAGTACTTC.

V gene TRBV6-5 combines with J gene TRBJ1-2; unclear D gene. Trimming removed 7 bases from V and 4 bases from J, with 19 bases in between. The CDR3 runs 15 residues. The germline CDR1 and CDR2 sequences are MNHEY and SVGAGI. The CDR3 DNA sequence: TGTGCCAGCACCTTCTTGCGGGGTCTTGGCTATGGCTACACCTTC. This encodes CASTFLRGLGYGYTF.